The next 31 T cell receptor beta chains were all read from a single sample in a study of blood T cell repertoires in COVID-19 (dated by TCRdb to the early 2020s). Library prep was done by the immunoSEQ multiplex PCR assay. This is the immuneACCESS table as TCRdb keeps it, with only in-frame sequences that have V and J called. A part of the clones is gone; compared with another copy, unresolved V genes explain less than half, and the rest is unexplained. The sample records fewer than 400,000 clones, roughly 90% of which are singletons. Approximately 2% of the sample lies in the top ten. Sequenced sample: peripheral blood. These receptors came from a woman in her thirties with COVID-19, enrolled during active disease.

The chain uses TRBV3-1 (or the pseudogene TRBV3-2) and TRBJ2-3, with 11 positions matching TRBD1. CDR1 is LGHDT, CDR2 YNNKEL, per germline (reference sequence). With 1 base clipped from V and 5 bases from J, the junction kept 5 bases outside the gene matches. The CDR3 contains 16 residues. The CDR3 loop is CASSQVFGTGGDTQYF. CDR3 nucleotides: TGTGCCAGCAGCCAAGTGTTCGGGACAGGGGGAGATACGCAGTATTTT.

V is TRBV30 and J is TRBJ1-2; maybe TRBD1 (5 bases). V was trimmed by 8 bases and J by 13 bases, leaving 23 bases between them. This CDR3 is 12 amino acids long. CDR1 is GTSNPN and CDR2 is SVGIG in the germline V gene (reference sequence). CDR3 amino acids: CARGRYGDEATF. In DNA form, the CDR3 reads TGTGCCAGGGGAAGATACGGGGATGAGGCCACCTTC.

The chain combines TRBV4-1 with TRBJ1-5; 11 positions agree with TRBD1. Germline V gives CDR1 MGHRA, CDR2 YSYEKL. CDR3 length: 16 residues. Germline trimming cut 0 bases from V and 7 bases from J; bases unmatched to any gene: 5. The CDR3 DNA sequence: TGCGCCAGCAGCCAAGATGGACAGGGGGCCCGACAGCCCCAGCATTTT. Translated: CASSQDGQGARQPQHF.

The chain has TRBV5-6 and TRBJ1-6; D is ambiguous. Germline V gene lookup returns CDR1 SGHDT and CDR2 YYEEEE. The V gene lost 5 bases and the J gene lost 10 bases, with 19 bases spanning the gap. The CDR3 sequence is 15 residues long. The CDR3 reads CASSGLRAAGSPLHF. CDR3 DNA: TGTGCCAGCAGTGGCCTGCGGGCGGCGGGGTCACCCCTCCACTTT.

This chain links TRBV7-9 with TRBJ2-3; unclear D gene. The V and J ends lost 4 bases and 1 base respectively, with 12 bases between them. The V gene's germline CDR1 is SEHNR and CDR2 FQNEAQ (reference sequence). The CDR3 has 15 amino acids. CDR3 bases: TGTGCCAGCAGCTCGACACAGTATCGCACAGATACGCAGTATTTT. Its translation: CASSSTQYRTDTQYF.

V gene TRBV30 combines with J gene TRBJ1-5, with 7 bases fitting TRBD1. The junction had 8 bases not matched to a gene; V was cut back by 5 bases and J by 4 bases. Germline V gene sequence: CDR1 GTSNPN, CDR2 SVGIG (reference sequence). The CDR3 consists of 14 residues. The CDR3 reads CAWDRGQYNQPQHF. CDR3 bases: TGTGCCTGGGATAGGGGACAGTATAATCAGCCCCAGCATTTT.

The chain carries TRBV10-2 and TRBJ2-1; D is possibly TRBD1 (5 bases). CDR3 length: 13 amino acids. The V end lost 3 bases, the J end lost 7 bases, and 10 bases lay between the germline ends. CDR1 is WSHSY, CDR2 SAAADI, per germline. CDR3 in amino acids: CASSEGASNEQFF. The CDR3, as DNA: TGCGCCAGCAGTGAAGGGGCGTCGAATGAGCAGTTCTTC.

The chain carries TRBV29-1 and TRBJ1-2; D is uncertain. CDR3 length: 10 amino acids. Germline CDR1 reads SQVTM; CDR2 reads ANQGSEA. V was pared by 5 bases and J by 6 bases, with 7 bases between. The CDR3 region is CSVFQDGYTF. Written as DNA, the CDR3 is TGCAGCGTTTTCCAGGATGGCTACACCTTC.

V usage is TRBV4-2 and J usage is TRBJ2-5; the D gene is possibly TRBD2 (5 bases). Trimming stripped 0 bases from V and 5 bases from J, with 16 bases between. The CDR3 is 16 amino acids. The V gene's germline CDR1 is LGHNA and CDR2 YNFKEQ. The CDR3 sequence is CASSQEGWRTSETQYF. DNA for the CDR3: TGTGCCAGCAGCCAAGAGGGTTGGAGGACTTCGGAGACCCAGTACTTC.

The V call is TRBV11-2, the J call TRBJ1-2; D is perhaps TRBD1 (5 bases). Looked up from germline, CDR1 is SGHAT and CDR2 is FQNNGV. CDR3 length: 13 residues. V lost 0 bases, J lost 8 bases, and 10 bases lay in between. CDR3 nucleotides: TGTGCCAGCAGCTTAGACAGGGCGATCGGCTACACCTTC. Translation gives CASSLDRAIGYTF.

V gene TRBV3-1 (or the pseudogene TRBV3-2) combines with J gene TRBJ1-2, with D unresolved. The V and J ends lost 1 base and 5 bases respectively, with 8 bases between them. The germline CDR1 and CDR2 sequences are LGHDT and YNNKEL (reference sequence). The CDR3 totals 13 residues. The CDR3 sequence is CASSQASGYGYTF. The CDR3 DNA follows: TGTGCCAGCAGCCAAGCTTCCGGGTATGGCTACACCTTC.

The rearrangement links TRBV2 to TRBJ1-4, with 7 bases matching TRBD1. CDR3 length: 14 residues. Germline lookup yields CDR1 SNHLY and CDR2 FYNNEI. After removal of 5 bases from V and 3 bases from J, the junction contained 3 bases not matched to a gene. The CDR3 bases are TGTGCCAGCAGTCTCGACAGGGCTAATGAAAAACTGTTTTTT. Translating it yields CASSLDRANEKLFF. The whole variable domain, filled in from reference TRBV2 and TRBJ1-4, reads EPEVTQTPSHQVTQMGQEVILRCVPISNHLYFYWYRQILGQKVEFLVSFYNNEISEKSEIFDDQFSVERPDGSNFTLKIRSTKLEDSAMYFCASSLDRANEKLFFGSGTQLSVL.

The chain recombines TRBV5-4 with TRBJ1-2, with 9 bases that match TRBD1. CDR1 and CDR2 from the germline V gene are SGHNT and YYREEE (reference sequence). Germline trimming cut 4 bases from V and 7 bases from J; bases unmatched to any gene: 8. CDR3 size: 14 residues. The CDR3 sequence is CASSATGGEAGYTF. CDR3 DNA sequence: TGTGCCAGCAGCGCCACAGGGGGCGAGGCTGGCTACACCTTC.

J is TRBJ1-4 and V is TRBV18; D gene uncertain. Germline values: CDR1 KGHSH, CDR2 LQKENI. This CDR3 is built from 13 residues. Trimming shortened V by 5 bases and J by 1 base, and 5 bases separated the two germline ends. The CDR3, as DNA: TGTGCCAGCTCATCGGGAACTAATGAAAAACTGTTTTTT. Encoded protein: CASSSGTNEKLFF.

This rearrangement joins TRBV2 to TRBJ1-3; D remains ambiguous. V lost 7 bases to trimming and J lost 4 bases, with 11 bases between them. This CDR3 is built from 13 residues. Germline V gene sequence: CDR1 SNHLY, CDR2 FYNNEI. DNA for the CDR3: TGTGCCAGCACCGCATTGCGGGGAAACACCATATATTTT. It is translated as CASTALRGNTIYF.

This sequence joins TRBV7-8 and TRBJ1-4, with D tentatively TRBD1 (5 bases). This CDR3 is 16 amino acids long. Trimming took 5 bases from V and 4 from J, leaving 17 bases between them. The germline V gene has CDR1 SGHVS and CDR2 FQNEAQ. For the CDR3, the DNA is TGTGCCAGCAGCCGATCTCGTTACGGACATAATGAAAAACTGTTTTTT. Amino acid sequence: CASSRSRYGHNEKLFF.

The chain has TRBV5-4 and TRBJ1-4, with 9 bases identical to TRBD1. Trimming cost V 4 bases and J 6 bases; bases outside gene matches: 4. The V gene's germline CDR1 is SGHNT and CDR2 YYREEE (reference sequence). CDR3 length equals 14 residues. The CDR3 loop is CASSMDRGDEKLFF. As DNA, the CDR3 is TGTGCCAGCAGCATGGACAGGGGCGATGAAAAACTGTTTTTT.

This clone was counted a single time. The gene calls are TRBV6-1 and TRBJ2-2, with 7 positions matching TRBD1. This CDR3 comprises 17 residues. Per the germline V gene, CDR1 is MNHNS and CDR2 is SASEGT. Losses at the gene ends were 3 bases for V and 2 bases for J; bases not matched to a gene: 9. CDR3 sequence reads: CASSEPYRGGNTGELFF. In nucleotides, the CDR3 is TGTGCCAGCAGTGAGCCCTACAGGGGTGGTAACACCGGGGAGCTGTTTTTT.

The chain uses TRBV5-5 and TRBJ2-7; 11 positions agree with TRBD1. The CDR3 has 14 residues. CDR1 and CDR2 (germline): SGHKS, YYEKEE (reference sequence). Trimming removed 2 bases from V and 7 bases from J; junction bases left unmatched: 5. CDR3 nucleotides: TGTGCCAGCAGCTTCGGGACAGGGGGAGGGGAGCAGTACGTC. Protein: CASSFGTGGGEQYV.

This sequence joins TRBV24-1 and TRBJ2-1; 9 nucleotides match TRBD1. The germline CDR1 and CDR2 sequences are KGHDR and SFDVKD. V was clipped by 7 bases and J by 4 bases; unmatched bases: 10. CDR3 length: 16 amino acids. For the CDR3, the DNA is TGTGCCACCAGAGGCCGGGGACAGGGCATATACAATGAGCAGTTCTTC. Protein product: CATRGRGQGIYNEQFF.

The chain links TRBV15 to TRBJ1-2; D unclear. CDR3 length equals 13 residues. The germline V and J ends were trimmed by 3 bases and 2 bases, with 7 bases remaining between them. From germline, CDR1 is LNHNV and CDR2 YYDKDF (reference sequence). As DNA, the CDR3 is TGTGCCACCAGCAGCAACAGAAACTATGGCTACACCTTC. Protein product: CATSSNRNYGYTF.

The chain employs TRBV6-5 and TRBJ1-1; weak D call: TRBD1 (5 bases). The germline V and J ends were trimmed by 0 bases and 0 bases, with 11 bases remaining between them. This CDR3 spans 16 amino acids. Germline-derived CDR1 and CDR2 are MNHEY and SVGAGI. CDR3 protein: CASSYSSGRVNTEAFF. In DNA form, the CDR3 reads TGTGCCAGCAGTTACTCCTCAGGGCGAGTGAACACTGAAGCTTTCTTT.

This clone was recorded a few times. The CDR3 region is CASSRLLAGGRNEQFF. For the CDR3, the DNA is TGTGCCAGCAGCCGTCTACTAGCGGGGGGAAGGAATGAGCAGTTCTTC. J is TRBJ2-1 and V is TRBV9; 12 bases agree with TRBD2. V was clipped by 4 bases and J by 7 bases; unmatched bases: 9. The CDR3 is 16 amino acids. Per the germline V gene, CDR1 is SGDLS and CDR2 is YYNGEE.

The chain has TRBV3-1 (or the pseudogene TRBV3-2) and TRBJ1-2; D not resolved. Trimming removed 4 bases from V and 7 bases from J, with 13 bases in between. Germline CDR1 is LGHDT and CDR2 is YNNKEL (reference sequence). This CDR3 has 13 residues. The DNA of the CDR3 is TGTGCCAGCAGCCCTGGTCGAGGGCTTGGCTACACCTTC. It encodes CASSPGRGLGYTF.

The chain has TRBV5-1 and TRBJ2-7; TRBD1 agrees at 10 bases. Germline CDR1 reads SGHRS; CDR2 reads YFSETQ. The CDR3 is 15 residues long. The junction had 7 bases not matched to a gene; V was cut back by 5 bases and J by 2 bases. The CDR3 coding sequence is TGCGCCAGCAGTTTGATGGGACAGGGGCCCTACGAGCAGTACTTC. Its protein is CASSLMGQGPYEQYF.

This chain joins TRBV2 and TRBJ1-2, with 8 bases identical to TRBD1. CDR3 length: 14 amino acids. The germline gives CDR1 SNHLY, CDR2 FYNNEI. Trimming took 3 bases from V and 4 from J; bases not matched to a gene: 4. The CDR3 sequence: CASSEDREVYGYTF. In DNA, the CDR3 is TGTGCCAGCAGTGAGGACAGGGAGGTCTATGGCTACACCTTC.

V gene TRBV10-3 combines with J gene TRBJ1-3, with unresolved D. Germline V lookup: CDR1 ENHRY, CDR2 SYGVKD. This CDR3 region has 16 residues. Trimming removed 0 bases from V and 4 bases from J, with 13 bases in between. The CDR3 region is CAISESVFSLGNTIYF. DNA of the CDR3: TGTGCCATCAGTGAGTCTGTCTTCTCTTTAGGAAACACCATATATTTT.

This clone was counted a single time. This rearrangement joins TRBV7-9 to TRBJ2-2; TRBD1 matches at 7 bases. Germline V gene lookup returns CDR1 SEHNR and CDR2 FQNEAQ (reference sequence). There are 17 residues in the CDR3. The trim removed 5 bases at V and 1 base at J, leaving 10 bases unmatched. CDR3 loop: CASSPFPGQMNTGELFF. The CDR3 coding sequence is TGTGCCAGCAGCCCATTCCCGGGACAGATGAACACCGGGGAGCTGTTTTTT.

This chain joins TRBV3-1 (or the pseudogene TRBV3-2) and TRBJ1-2; D uncertain. The V and J ends lost 2 bases and 6 bases respectively, with 16 bases between them. The CDR3 contains 15 residues. CDR1 and CDR2 (germline): LGHDT, YNNKEL (reference sequence). CDR3 amino acids: CASSQRGKSVDGYTF. The CDR3 region has the DNA TGTGCCAGCAGCCAACGAGGGAAGTCTGTTGATGGCTACACCTTC.

This sequence joins TRBV9 and TRBJ1-2; 9 bases line up with TRBD1. The length of the CDR3 is 16 residues. V was pared by 4 bases and J by 8 bases, with 15 bases of the junction left unmatched. The V gene's germline CDR1 is SGDLS and CDR2 YYNGEE. CDR3 region: CASSTEMGQGVYGYTF. For the CDR3, the DNA is TGTGCCAGCAGCACCGAAATGGGACAGGGCGTATACGGCTACACCTTC.

The J gene is TRBJ2-1, the V gene TRBV5-1; 11 nucleotides line up with TRBD1. Losses at the gene ends were 5 bases for V and 7 bases for J; bases not matched to a gene: 5. CDR3 length: 14 amino acids. Germline loops: CDR1 SGHRS, CDR2 YFSETQ. Written as DNA, the CDR3 is TGCGCCAGCAGAATCCGGGACAGGGGGAATGAGCAGTTCTTC. It codes for CASRIRDRGNEQFF.